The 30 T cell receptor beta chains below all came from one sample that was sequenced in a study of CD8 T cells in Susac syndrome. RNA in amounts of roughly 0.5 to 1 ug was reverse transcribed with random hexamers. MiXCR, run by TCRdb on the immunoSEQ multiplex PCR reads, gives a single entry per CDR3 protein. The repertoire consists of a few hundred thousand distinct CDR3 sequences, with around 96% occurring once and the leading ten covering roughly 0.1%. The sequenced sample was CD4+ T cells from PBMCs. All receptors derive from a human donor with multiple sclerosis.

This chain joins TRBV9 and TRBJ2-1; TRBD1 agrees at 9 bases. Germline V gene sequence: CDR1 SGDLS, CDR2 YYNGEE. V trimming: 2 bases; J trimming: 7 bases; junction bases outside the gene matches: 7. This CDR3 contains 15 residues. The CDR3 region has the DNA TGTGCCAGCAGCGTGGGACAGGGTACAACGAATGAGCAGTTCTTC. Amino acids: CASSVGQGTTNEQFF.

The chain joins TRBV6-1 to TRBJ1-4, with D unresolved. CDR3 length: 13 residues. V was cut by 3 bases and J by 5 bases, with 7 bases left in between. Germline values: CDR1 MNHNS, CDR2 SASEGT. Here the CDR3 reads CASSDRRNEKLFF. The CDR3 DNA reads TGTGCCAGCAGTGACAGACGAAATGAAAAACTGTTTTTT.

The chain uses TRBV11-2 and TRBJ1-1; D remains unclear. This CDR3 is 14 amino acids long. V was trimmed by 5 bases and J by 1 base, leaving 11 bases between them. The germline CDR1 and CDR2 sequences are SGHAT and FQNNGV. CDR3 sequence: CASSLNIANTEAFF. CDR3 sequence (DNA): TGTGCCAGCAGCCTTAACATAGCGAACACTGAAGCTTTCTTT.

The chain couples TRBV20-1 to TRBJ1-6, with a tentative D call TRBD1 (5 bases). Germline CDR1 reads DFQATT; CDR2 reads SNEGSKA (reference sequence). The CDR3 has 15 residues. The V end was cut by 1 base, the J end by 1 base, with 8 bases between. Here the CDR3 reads CSARGGGSYNSPLHF. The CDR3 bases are TGCAGTGCTAGAGGTGGGGGTTCCTATAATTCACCCCTCCACTTT.

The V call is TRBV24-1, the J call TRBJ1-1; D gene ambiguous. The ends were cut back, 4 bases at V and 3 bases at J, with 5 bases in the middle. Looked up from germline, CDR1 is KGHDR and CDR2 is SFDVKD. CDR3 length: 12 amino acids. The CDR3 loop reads CATSDSDTEAFF. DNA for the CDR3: TGTGCCACCAGTGACTCCGACACTGAAGCTTTCTTT.

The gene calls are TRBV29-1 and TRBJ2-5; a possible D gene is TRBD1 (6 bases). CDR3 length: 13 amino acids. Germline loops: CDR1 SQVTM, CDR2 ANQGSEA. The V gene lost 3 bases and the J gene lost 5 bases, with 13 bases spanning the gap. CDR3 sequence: CSVDRTGLETQYF. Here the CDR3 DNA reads TGCAGCGTTGACCGAACAGGGTTGGAGACCCAGTACTTC.

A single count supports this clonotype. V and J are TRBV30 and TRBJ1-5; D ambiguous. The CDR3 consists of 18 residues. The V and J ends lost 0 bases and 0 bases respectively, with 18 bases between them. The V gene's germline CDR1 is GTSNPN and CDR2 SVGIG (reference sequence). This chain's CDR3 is CAWSVFSNRRYSNQPQHF. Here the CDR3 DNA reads TGTGCCTGGAGTGTTTTCTCTAACCGGAGGTATAGCAATCAGCCCCAGCATTTT.

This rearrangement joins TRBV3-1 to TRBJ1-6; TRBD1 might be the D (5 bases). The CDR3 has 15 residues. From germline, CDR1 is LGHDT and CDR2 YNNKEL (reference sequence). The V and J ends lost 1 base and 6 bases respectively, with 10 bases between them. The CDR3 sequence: CASSQVGGFNSPLHF. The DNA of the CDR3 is TGTGCCAGCAGCCAAGTTGGGGGTTTTAATTCACCCCTCCACTTT.

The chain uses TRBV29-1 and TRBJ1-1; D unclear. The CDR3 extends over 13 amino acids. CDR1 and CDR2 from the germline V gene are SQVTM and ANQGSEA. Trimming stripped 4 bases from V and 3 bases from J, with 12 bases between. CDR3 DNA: TGCAGCGTTGCCCTGACCTTGGACACTGAAGCTTTCTTT. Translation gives CSVALTLDTEAFF.

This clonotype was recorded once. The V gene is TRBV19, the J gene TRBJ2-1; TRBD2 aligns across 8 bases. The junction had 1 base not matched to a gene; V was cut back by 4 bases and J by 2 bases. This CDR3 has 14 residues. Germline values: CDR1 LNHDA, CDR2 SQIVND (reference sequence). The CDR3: CASSRLATYNEQFF. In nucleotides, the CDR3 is TGTGCCAGTAGTAGACTAGCGACCTACAATGAGCAGTTCTTC. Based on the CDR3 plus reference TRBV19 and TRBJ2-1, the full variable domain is DGGITQSPKYLFRKEGQNVTLSCEQNLNHDAMYWYRQDPGQGLRLIYYSQIVNDFQKGDIAEGYSVSREKKESFPLTVTSAQKNPTAFYLCASSRLATYNEQFFGPGTRLTVL.

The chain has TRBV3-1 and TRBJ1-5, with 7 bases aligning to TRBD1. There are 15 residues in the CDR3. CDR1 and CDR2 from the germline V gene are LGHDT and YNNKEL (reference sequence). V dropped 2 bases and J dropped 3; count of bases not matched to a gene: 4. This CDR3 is CASSQTGQVNQPQHF. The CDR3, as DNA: TGTGCCAGCAGCCAAACCGGACAGGTCAATCAGCCCCAGCATTTT.

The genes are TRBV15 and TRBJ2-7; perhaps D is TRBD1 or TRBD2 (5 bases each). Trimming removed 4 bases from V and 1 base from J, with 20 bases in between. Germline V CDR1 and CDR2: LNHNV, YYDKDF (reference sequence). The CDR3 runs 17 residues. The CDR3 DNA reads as TGTGCCACCAGCACCTCTAGGGGAGCAGTGGTATCCTACGAGCAGTACTTC. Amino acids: CATSTSRGAVVSYEQYF.

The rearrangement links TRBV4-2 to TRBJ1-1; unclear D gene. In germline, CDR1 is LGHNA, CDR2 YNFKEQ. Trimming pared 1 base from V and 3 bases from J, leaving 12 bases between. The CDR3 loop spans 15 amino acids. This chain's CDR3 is CASSQVGTWDTEAFF. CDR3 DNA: TGTGCCAGCAGCCAAGTTGGAACCTGGGACACTGAAGCTTTCTTT.

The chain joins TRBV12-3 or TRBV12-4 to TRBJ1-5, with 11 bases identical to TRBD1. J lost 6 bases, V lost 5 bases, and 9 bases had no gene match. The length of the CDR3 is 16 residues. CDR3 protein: CASSTQDRGPFQPQHF. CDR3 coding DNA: TGTGCCAGCAGTACTCAGGACAGGGGGCCTTTTCAGCCCCAGCATTTT.

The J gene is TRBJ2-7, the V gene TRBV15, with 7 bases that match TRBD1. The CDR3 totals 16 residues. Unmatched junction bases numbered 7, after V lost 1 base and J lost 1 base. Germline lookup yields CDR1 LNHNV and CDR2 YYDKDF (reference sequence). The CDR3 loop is CATSRVTGVGSYEQYF. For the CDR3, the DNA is TGTGCCACCAGCAGAGTAACAGGGGTAGGGTCCTACGAGCAGTACTTC.

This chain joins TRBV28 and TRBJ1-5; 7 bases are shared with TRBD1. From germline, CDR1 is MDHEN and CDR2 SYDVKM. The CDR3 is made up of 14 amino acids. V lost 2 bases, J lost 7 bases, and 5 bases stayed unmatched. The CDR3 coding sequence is TGTGCCAGCAGTTTACGCAGGGGGAGACAGCCCCAGCATTTT. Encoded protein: CASSLRRGRQPQHF.

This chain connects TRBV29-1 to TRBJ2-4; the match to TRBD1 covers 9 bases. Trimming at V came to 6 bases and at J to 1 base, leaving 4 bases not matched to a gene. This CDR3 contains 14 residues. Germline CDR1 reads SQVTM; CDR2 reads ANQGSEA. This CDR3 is CSVADRGAKNIQYF. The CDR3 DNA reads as TGCAGCGTCGCAGACAGGGGGGCCAAAAACATTCAGTACTTC. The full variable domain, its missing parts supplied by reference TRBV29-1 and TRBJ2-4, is SAVISQKPSRDICQRGTSLTIQCQVDSQVTMMFWYRQQPGQSLTLIATANQGSEATYESGFVIDKFPISRPNLTFSTLTVSNMSPEDSSIYLCSVADRGAKNIQYFGAGTRLSVL.

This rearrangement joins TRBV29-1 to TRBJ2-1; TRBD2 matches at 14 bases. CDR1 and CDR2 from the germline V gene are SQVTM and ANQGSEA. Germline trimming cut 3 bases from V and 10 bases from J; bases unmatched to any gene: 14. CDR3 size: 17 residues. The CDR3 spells CSVERTGLAGGRSEQFF. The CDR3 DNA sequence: TGCAGCGTTGAGCGCACCGGACTAGCGGGAGGCAGGTCAGAGCAGTTCTTC.

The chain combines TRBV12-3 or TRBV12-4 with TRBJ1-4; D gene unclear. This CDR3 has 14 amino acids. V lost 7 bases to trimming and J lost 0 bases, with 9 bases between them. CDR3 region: CASNMGSTNEKLFF. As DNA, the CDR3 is TGTGCCAGCAACATGGGGTCAACTAATGAAAAACTGTTTTTT.

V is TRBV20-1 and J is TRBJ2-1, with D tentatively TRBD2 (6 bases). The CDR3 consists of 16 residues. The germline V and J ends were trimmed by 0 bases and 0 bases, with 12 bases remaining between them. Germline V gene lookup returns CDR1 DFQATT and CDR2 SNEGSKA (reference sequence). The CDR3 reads CSARDSETSSYNEQFF. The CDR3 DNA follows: TGCAGTGCTAGAGATTCAGAGACTAGCTCCTACAATGAGCAGTTCTTC.

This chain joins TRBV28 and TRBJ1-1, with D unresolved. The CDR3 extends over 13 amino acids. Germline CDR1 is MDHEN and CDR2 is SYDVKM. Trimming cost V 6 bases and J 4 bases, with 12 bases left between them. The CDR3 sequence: CASREILVTEAFF. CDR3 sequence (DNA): TGTGCCAGCAGGGAAATCCTGGTCACTGAAGCTTTCTTT.

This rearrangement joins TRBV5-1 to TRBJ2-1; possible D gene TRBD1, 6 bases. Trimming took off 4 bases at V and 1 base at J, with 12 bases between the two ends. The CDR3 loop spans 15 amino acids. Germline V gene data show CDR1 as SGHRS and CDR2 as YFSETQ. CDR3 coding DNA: TGCGCCAGCAGCCGCGACAGGACATCCTACAATGAGCAGTTCTTC. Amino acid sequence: CASSRDRTSYNEQFF.

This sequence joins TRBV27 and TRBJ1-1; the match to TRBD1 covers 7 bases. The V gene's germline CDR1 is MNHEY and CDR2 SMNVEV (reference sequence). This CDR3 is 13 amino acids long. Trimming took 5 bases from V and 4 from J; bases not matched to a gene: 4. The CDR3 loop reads CASSQRQGTEAFF. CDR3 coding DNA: TGTGCCAGCAGTCAACGACAGGGCACTGAAGCTTTCTTT.

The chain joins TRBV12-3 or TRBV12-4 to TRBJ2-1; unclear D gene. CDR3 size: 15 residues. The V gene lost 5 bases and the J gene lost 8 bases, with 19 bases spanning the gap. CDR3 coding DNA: TGTGCCAGCAGTCCGAAGACGATTCCTACGGATGAGCAGTTCTTC. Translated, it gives CASSPKTIPTDEQFF.

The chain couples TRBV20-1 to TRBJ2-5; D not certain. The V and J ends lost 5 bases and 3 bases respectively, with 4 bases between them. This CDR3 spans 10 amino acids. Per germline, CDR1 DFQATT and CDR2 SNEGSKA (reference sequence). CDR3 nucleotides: TGCAGTGCTCAGAAAGAGACCCAGTACTTC. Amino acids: CSAQKETQYF.

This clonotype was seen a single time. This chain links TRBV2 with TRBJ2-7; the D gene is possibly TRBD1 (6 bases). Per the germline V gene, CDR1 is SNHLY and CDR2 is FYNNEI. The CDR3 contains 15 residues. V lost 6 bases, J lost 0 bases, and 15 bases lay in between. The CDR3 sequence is CASSAQGQTSYEQYF. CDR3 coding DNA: TGTGCCAGCAGCGCCCAAGGACAGACCTCCTACGAGCAGTACTTC. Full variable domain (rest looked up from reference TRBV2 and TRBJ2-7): EPEVTQTPSHQVTQMGQEVILRCVPISNHLYFYWYRQILGQKVEFLVSFYNNEISEKSEIFDDQFSVERPDGSNFTLKIRSTKLEDSAMYFCASSAQGQTSYEQYFGPGTRLTVT.

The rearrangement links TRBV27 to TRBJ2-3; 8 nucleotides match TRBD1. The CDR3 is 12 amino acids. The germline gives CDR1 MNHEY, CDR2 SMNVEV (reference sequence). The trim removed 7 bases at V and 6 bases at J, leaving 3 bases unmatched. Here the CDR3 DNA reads TGTGCCAGCATAGGGGACAGGGATACGCAGTATTTT. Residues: CASIGDRDTQYF.

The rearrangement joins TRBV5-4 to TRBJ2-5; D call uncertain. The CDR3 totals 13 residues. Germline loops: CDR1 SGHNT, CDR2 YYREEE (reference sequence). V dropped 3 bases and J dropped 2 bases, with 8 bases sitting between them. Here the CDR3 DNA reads TGTGCCAGCAGCTCTCACCTTCAAGAGACCCAGTACTTC. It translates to CASSSHLQETQYF.

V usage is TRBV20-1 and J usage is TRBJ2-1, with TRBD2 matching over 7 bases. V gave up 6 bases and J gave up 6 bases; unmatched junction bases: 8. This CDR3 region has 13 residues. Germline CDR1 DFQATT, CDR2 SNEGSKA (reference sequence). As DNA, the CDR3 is TGCAGTGCCCCCGACGGGAGGACCAATGAGCAGTTCTTC. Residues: CSAPDGRTNEQFF.

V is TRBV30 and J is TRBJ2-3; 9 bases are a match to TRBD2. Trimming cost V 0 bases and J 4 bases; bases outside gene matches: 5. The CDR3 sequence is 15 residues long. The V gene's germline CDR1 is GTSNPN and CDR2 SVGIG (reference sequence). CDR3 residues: CAWSVRASGADTQYF. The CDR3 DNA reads TGTGCCTGGAGTGTAAGGGCTAGCGGGGCAGATACGCAGTATTTT.